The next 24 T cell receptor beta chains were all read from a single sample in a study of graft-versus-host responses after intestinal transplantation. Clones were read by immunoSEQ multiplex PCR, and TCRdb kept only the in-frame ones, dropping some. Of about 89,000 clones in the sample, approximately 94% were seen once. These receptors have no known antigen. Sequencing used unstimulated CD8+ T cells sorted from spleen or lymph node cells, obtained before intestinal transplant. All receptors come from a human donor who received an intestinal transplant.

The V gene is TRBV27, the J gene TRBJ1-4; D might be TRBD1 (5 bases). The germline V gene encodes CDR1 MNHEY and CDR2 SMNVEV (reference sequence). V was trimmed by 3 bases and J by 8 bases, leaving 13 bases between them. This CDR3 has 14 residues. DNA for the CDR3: TGTGCCAGCAGTTTTGGGGCACCGCAAGAAAAACTGTTTTTT. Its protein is CASSFGAPQEKLFF.

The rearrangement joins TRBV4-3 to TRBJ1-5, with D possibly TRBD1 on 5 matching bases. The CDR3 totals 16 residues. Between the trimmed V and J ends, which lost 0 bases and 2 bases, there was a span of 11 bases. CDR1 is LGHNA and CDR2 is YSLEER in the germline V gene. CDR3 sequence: CASSQDTEGGNQPQHF. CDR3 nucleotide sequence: TGCGCCAGCAGCCAAGATACGGAAGGGGGCAATCAGCCCCAGCATTTT.

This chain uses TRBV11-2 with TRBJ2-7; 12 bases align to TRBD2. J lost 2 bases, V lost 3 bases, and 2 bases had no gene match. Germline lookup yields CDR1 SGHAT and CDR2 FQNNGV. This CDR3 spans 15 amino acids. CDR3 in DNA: TGTGCCAGCAGCTTCGGACTAGCGGGGACCTACGAGCAGTACTTC. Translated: CASSFGLAGTYEQYF.

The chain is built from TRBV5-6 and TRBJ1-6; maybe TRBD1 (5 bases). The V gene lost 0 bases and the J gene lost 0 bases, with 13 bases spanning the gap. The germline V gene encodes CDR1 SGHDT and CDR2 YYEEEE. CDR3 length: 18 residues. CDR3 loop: CASSLGAGEDSYNSPLHF. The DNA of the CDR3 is TGTGCCAGCAGCTTGGGAGCGGGGGAGGACTCCTATAATTCACCCCTCCACTTT.

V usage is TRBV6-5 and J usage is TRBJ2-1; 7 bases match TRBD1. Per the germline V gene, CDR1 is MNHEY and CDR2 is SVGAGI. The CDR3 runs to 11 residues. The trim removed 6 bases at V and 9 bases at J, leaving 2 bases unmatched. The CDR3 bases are TGTGCCAGCAGGGGGGACAGTGAGCAGTTCTTC. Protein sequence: CASRGDSEQFF.

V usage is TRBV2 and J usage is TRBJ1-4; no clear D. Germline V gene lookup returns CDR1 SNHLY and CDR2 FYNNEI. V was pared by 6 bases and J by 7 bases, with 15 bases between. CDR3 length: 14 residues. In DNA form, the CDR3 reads TGTGCCAGCAGGCCCCTAAGCACTCCTGAAAAACTGTTTTTT. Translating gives CASRPLSTPEKLFF. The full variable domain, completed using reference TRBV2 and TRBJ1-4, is EPEVTQTPSHQVTQMGQEVILRCVPISNHLYFYWYRQILGQKVEFLVSFYNNEISEKSEIFDDQFSVERPDGSNFTLKIRSTKLEDSAMYFCASRPLSTPEKLFFGSGTQLSVL.

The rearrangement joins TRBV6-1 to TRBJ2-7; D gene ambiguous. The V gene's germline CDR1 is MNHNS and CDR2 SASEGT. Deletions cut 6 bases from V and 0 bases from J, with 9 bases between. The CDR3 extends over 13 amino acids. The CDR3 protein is CASRVTASYEQYF. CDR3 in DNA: TGTGCCAGCAGAGTAACAGCCTCCTACGAGCAGTACTTC.

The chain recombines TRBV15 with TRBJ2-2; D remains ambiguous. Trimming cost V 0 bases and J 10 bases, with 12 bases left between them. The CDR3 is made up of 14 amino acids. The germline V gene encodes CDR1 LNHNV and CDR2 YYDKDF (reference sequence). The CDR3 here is CATSRDVAYEELFF. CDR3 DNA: TGTGCCACCAGCAGAGATGTAGCATATGAGGAGCTGTTTTTT.

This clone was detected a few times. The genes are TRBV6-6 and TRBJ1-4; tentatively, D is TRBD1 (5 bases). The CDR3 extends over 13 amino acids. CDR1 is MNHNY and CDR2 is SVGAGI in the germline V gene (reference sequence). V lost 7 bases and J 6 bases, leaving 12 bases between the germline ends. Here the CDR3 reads CASTGVSDEKLFF. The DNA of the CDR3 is TGTGCCAGCACGGGGGTTTCTGATGAAAAACTGTTTTTT.

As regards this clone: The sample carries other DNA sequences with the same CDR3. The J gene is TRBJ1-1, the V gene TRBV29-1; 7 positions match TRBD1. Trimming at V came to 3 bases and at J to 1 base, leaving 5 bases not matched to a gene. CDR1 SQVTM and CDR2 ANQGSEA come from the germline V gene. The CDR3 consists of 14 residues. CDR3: CSVDGTAKNTEAFF. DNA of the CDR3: TGCAGCGTTGACGGGACAGCGAAGAACACTGAAGCTTTCTTT. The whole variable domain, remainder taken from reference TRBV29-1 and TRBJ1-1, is SAVISQKPSRDICQRGTSLTIQCQVDSQVTMMFWYRQQPGQSLTLIATANQGSEATYESGFVIDKFPISRPNLTFSTLTVSNMSPEDSSIYLCSVDGTAKNTEAFFGQGTRLTVV.

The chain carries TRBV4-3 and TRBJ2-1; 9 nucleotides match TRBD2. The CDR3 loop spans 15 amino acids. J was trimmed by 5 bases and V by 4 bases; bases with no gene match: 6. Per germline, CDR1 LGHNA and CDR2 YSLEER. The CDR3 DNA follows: TGCGCCAGCAGCCCGGCAGCGGGGGGCCACAATGAGCAGTTCTTC. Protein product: CASSPAAGGHNEQFF.

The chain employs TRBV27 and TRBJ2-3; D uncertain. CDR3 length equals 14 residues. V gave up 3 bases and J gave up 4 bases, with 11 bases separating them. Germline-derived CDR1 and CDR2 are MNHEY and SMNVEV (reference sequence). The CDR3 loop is CASSFPTKSDTQYF. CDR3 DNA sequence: TGTGCCAGCAGTTTCCCGACAAAATCAGATACGCAGTATTTT.

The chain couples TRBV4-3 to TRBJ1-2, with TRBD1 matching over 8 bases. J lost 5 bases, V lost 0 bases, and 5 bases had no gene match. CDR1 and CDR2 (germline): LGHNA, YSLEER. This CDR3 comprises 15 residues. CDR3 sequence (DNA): TGCGCCAGCAGCCAAGATCAGACAGGGGAGTATGGCTACACCTTC. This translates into CASSQDQTGEYGYTF.

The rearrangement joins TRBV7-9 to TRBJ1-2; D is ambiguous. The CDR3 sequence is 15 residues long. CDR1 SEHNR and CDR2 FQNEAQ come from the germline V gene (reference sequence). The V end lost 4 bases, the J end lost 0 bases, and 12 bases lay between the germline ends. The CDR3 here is CASSSVTRANYGYTF. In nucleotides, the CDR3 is TGTGCCAGCAGCTCAGTGACAAGAGCTAACTATGGCTACACCTTC.

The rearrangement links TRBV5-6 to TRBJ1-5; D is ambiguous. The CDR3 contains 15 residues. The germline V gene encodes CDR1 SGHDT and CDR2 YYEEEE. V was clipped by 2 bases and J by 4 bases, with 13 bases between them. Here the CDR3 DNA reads TGTGCCAGCAGCTTCGTCGGGGAGAATAATCAGCCCCAGCATTTT. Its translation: CASSFVGENNQPQHF.

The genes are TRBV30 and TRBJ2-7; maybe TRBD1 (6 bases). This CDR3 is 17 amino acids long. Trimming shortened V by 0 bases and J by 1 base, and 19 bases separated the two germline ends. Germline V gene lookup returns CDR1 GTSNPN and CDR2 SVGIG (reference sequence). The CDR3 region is CAWSVRFGGNPSYEQYF. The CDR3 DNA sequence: TGTGCCTGGAGTGTACGATTTGGGGGCAACCCTTCCTACGAGCAGTACTTC. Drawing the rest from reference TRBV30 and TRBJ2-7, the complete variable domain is SQTIHQWPATLVQPVGSPLSLECTVEGTSNPNLYWYRQAAGRGLQLLFYSVGIGQISSEVPQNLSASRPQDRQFILSSKKLLLSDSGFYLCAWSVRFGGNPSYEQYFGPGTRLTVT.

CDR3 in amino acids: CASSSPGTGGWGELFF. CDR3 bases: TGTGCCAGCAGCTCCCCTGGGACAGGGGGCTGGGGGGAGCTGTTTTTT. The chain links TRBV7-9 to TRBJ2-2; 12 bases are a match to TRBD1. V shed 4 bases and J 8 bases; nucleotides not matched to a gene: 8. This CDR3 is built from 16 residues. Germline loops: CDR1 SEHNR, CDR2 FQNEAQ (reference sequence). Supplemented by reference TRBV7-9 and TRBJ2-2, the full variable domain reads DTGVSQNPRHKITKRGQNVTFRCDPISEHNRLYWYRQTLGQGPEFLTYFQNEAQLEKSRLLSDRFSAERPKGSFSTLEIQRTEQGDSAMYLCASSSPGTGGWGELFFGEGSRLTVL.

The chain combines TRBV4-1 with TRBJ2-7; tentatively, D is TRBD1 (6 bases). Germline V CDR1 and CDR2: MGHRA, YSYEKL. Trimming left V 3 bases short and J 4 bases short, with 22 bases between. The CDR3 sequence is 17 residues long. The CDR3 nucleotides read TGCGCCAGCAGCCATTCGCAAGGCGGACAGAGTCTTTACGAGCAGTACTTC. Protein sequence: CASSHSQGGQSLYEQYF.

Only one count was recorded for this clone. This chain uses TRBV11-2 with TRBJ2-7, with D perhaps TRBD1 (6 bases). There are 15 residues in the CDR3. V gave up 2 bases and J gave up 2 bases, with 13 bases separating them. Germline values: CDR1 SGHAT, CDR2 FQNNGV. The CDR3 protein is CASSLRQKGAYEQYF. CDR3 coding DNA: TGTGCCAGCAGCTTAAGACAGAAGGGGGCCTACGAGCAGTACTTC.

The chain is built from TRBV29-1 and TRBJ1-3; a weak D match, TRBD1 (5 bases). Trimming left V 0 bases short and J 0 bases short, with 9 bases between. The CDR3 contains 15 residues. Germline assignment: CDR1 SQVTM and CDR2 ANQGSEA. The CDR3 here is CSVEEVDTSGNTIYF. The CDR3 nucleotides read TGCAGCGTTGAAGAAGTGGACACCTCTGGAAACACCATATATTTT.

CDR3 nucleotides: TGTGCCAGCAGCTTATGGGAGGGAGGCAACGAGCAGTACTTC. As protein: CASSLWEGGNEQYF. V and J are TRBV7-9 and TRBJ2-7; 7 bases are shared with TRBD2. The CDR3 extends over 14 amino acids. Per the germline V gene, CDR1 is SEHNR and CDR2 is FQNEAQ (reference sequence). After removal of 2 bases from V and 5 bases from J, the junction contained 6 bases not matched to a gene.

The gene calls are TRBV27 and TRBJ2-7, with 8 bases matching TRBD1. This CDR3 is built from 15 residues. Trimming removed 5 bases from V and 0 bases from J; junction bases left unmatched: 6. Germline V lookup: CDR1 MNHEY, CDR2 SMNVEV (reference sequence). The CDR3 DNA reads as TGTGCCAGCAGTACCCGAGACAGGGGCTCCTACGAGCAGTACTTC. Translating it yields CASSTRDRGSYEQYF.

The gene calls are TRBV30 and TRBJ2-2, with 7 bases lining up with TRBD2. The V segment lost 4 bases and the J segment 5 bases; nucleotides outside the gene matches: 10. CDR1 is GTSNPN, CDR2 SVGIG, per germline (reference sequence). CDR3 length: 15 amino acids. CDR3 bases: TGTGCCTGGAACCCAAGCGGGACCTTGACCGGGGAGCTGTTTTTT. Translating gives CAWNPSGTLTGELFF.

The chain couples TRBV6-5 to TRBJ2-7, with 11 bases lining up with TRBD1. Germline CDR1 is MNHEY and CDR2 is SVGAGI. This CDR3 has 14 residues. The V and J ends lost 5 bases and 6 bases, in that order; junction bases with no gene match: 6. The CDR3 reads CASSEDRGLSEQYF. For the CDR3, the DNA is TGTGCCAGCAGTGAGGACAGGGGGCTCAGCGAGCAGTACTTC.